This is a list of T cell receptor beta chains from one sample in a study of T cell responses to AZD1222 COVID-19 vaccine. This table comes from immunoSEQ multiplex PCR, and its TCRdb copy is limited to in-frame clones, with some not included. The sample records 150,000 or so clones, about 90% being singletons. The sample in question was peripheral blood, obtained on day 0 of AZD1222 vaccination. The receptors were sampled from an adult in good health. Each CDR3 is given with its conserved first and last residue. The order of the fields is J gene, V gene, clone size, D gene, CDR3 DNA, CDR3 protein. The D gene is left open where the match is weak. Clone size is stated in some rows and not others, as once, few, many or a class when expanded.

j_call: TRBJ2-7
v_call: TRBV25-1
clone_size: -
d_call: -
cdr3_nt: TGTGCCAGCAGCCCCTCCAGGGCTGCCTACGAGCAGTACTTC
cdr3_aa: CASSPSRAAYEQYF

j_call: TRBJ2-5
v_call: TRBV5-1
clone_size: -
d_call: -
cdr3_nt: TGCGCCAGCAGCTTGGACGTCCTGGAGACCCAGTACTTC
cdr3_aa: CASSLDVLETQYF

j_call: TRBJ2-7
v_call: TRBV15
clone_size: -
d_call: -
cdr3_nt: TGTGCCACCAGCAACGCTCGCAGCTCCTACGAGCAGTACTTC
cdr3_aa: CATSNARSSYEQYF

j_call: TRBJ2-5
v_call: TRBV2
clone_size: -
d_call: TRBD2
cdr3_nt: TGTGCCAGCAGTGGGCTAGCGGGGGTCCAAGAGACCCAGTACTTC
cdr3_aa: CASSGLAGVQETQYF

j_call: TRBJ2-5
v_call: TRBV14
clone_size: -
d_call: -
cdr3_nt: TGTGCCAGCAGCCAAGAACAGGGCAAAGAGACCCAGTACTTC
cdr3_aa: CASSQEQGKETQYF

j_call: TRBJ2-3
v_call: TRBV12-3/TRBV12-4
clone_size: -
d_call: -
cdr3_nt: TGTGCCAGCAGCCCCGGAAGAGATACGCAGTATTTT
cdr3_aa: CASSPGRDTQYF

j_call: TRBJ2-7
v_call: TRBV28
clone_size: -
d_call: TRBD2
cdr3_nt: TGTGCCAGCAGTTTACCGGGACTAGCCTACGAGCAGTACTTC
cdr3_aa: CASSLPGLAYEQYF

j_call: TRBJ2-3
v_call: TRBV10-1
clone_size: -
d_call: -
cdr3_nt: TGCGCCAGCAGTGAGTCGGTGGGTCGGGATACGCAGTATTTT
cdr3_aa: CASSESVGRDTQYF

j_call: TRBJ1-5
v_call: TRBV6-5
clone_size: -
d_call: -
cdr3_nt: TGTGCCAGCAGTTACTCACCAGGCTACAATCAGCCCCAGCATTTT
cdr3_aa: CASSYSPGYNQPQHF

j_call: TRBJ1-2
v_call: TRBV3-1/TRBV3-2
clone_size: -
d_call: -
cdr3_nt: TGTGCCAGCAGCCCTTCCGGAGGGAACTATGGCTACACCTTC
cdr3_aa: CASSPSGGNYGYTF

j_call: TRBJ1-5
v_call: TRBV13
clone_size: -
d_call: TRBD1
cdr3_nt: TGTGCCAGCAACCCGACAGGGGGCAATCAGCCCCAGCATTTT
cdr3_aa: CASNPTGGNQPQHF

j_call: TRBJ2-2
v_call: TRBV15
clone_size: few
d_call: TRBD2
cdr3_nt: TGTGCCACCGCCCGTAGCGGGAGTCAGACCGGGGAGCTGTTTTTT
cdr3_aa: CATARSGSQTGELFF

j_call: TRBJ2-1
v_call: TRBV6-5
clone_size: -
d_call: -
cdr3_nt: TGTGCCAGCAGCCCCCGTAGCTCCTACAATGAGCAGTTCTTC
cdr3_aa: CASSPRSSYNEQFF

j_call: TRBJ1-1
v_call: TRBV27
clone_size: -
d_call: TRBD1
cdr3_nt: TGTGCCAGCAGTTTGGGGGGACAGGGGATGGTAGAAGCTTTCTTT
cdr3_aa: CASSLGGQGMVEAFF

j_call: TRBJ2-1
v_call: TRBV7-9
clone_size: -
d_call: -
cdr3_nt: TGTGCCAGCACCCCGGGGTCCGGGAGTGATGAGCAGTTCTTC
cdr3_aa: CASTPGSGSDEQFF

j_call: TRBJ1-5
v_call: TRBV6-1
clone_size: -
d_call: TRBD1
cdr3_nt: TGTGCCAGCAGTGAAGGCCACAGGGGGTATCAGCCCCAGCATTTT
cdr3_aa: CASSEGHRGYQPQHF

j_call: TRBJ2-7
v_call: TRBV28
clone_size: -
d_call: -
cdr3_nt: TGTGCCAGCAGTCCCGCGAAAATTCTTGCGAACGAGCAGTACTTC
cdr3_aa: CASSPAKILANEQYF

j_call: TRBJ1-6
v_call: TRBV11-2
clone_size: -
d_call: -
cdr3_nt: TGTGCCAGCAGCCGTTCATCCTCCTATAATTCACCCCTCCACTTT
cdr3_aa: CASSRSSSYNSPLHF

j_call: TRBJ1-2
v_call: TRBV10-3
clone_size: -
d_call: TRBD1
cdr3_nt: TGTGCCATCAGTGATATGGGGACAGGGGCTTATGGCTACACCTTC
cdr3_aa: CAISDMGTGAYGYTF

j_call: TRBJ2-7
v_call: TRBV21-1
clone_size: -
d_call: -
cdr3_nt: TGTGCCAGCAGCGCCCGGGACTTAACCTACGAGCAGTACTTC
cdr3_aa: CASSARDLTYEQYF

j_call: TRBJ1-6
v_call: TRBV21-1
clone_size: -
d_call: -
cdr3_nt: TGTGCCAGCAGCCCCTGGGGGGCTTCACCCCTCCACTTT
cdr3_aa: CASSPWGASPLHF

j_call: TRBJ2-7
v_call: TRBV20-1
clone_size: -
d_call: -
cdr3_nt: TGCAGTGCTAGTGGCAGGACCCCCGGCGAGCAGTACTTC
cdr3_aa: CSASGRTPGEQYF

j_call: TRBJ1-1
v_call: TRBV27
clone_size: -
d_call: -
cdr3_nt: TGTGCCAGCAGGGACTCCGTCTGGTTAACTTTCTTT
cdr3_aa: CASRDSVWLTFF

j_call: TRBJ2-1
v_call: TRBV10-3
clone_size: -
d_call: TRBD2
cdr3_nt: TGTGCCTCCTCTCTAGCGGGAGGGCCCGGAGAGCAGTTCTTC
cdr3_aa: CASSLAGGPGEQFF

j_call: TRBJ1-1
v_call: TRBV28
clone_size: -
d_call: TRBD1
cdr3_nt: TGTGCCAACAGGGGTTTTGGCACTGAAGCTTTCTTT
cdr3_aa: CANRGFGTEAFF

j_call: TRBJ1-2
v_call: TRBV28
clone_size: -
d_call: -
cdr3_nt: TGTGCCAGCAGTTTACGCTATGGCTACACCTTC
cdr3_aa: CASSLRYGYTF

j_call: TRBJ2-7
v_call: TRBV5-4
clone_size: -
d_call: -
cdr3_nt: TGTGCCAGCAGCCCGGGCCGGGGCCCCTTCTACGAGCAGTACTTC
cdr3_aa: CASSPGRGPFYEQYF

j_call: TRBJ2-4
v_call: TRBV11-3
clone_size: -
d_call: TRBD1
cdr3_nt: TGTGCCAGCAGCTTGGGACAGGGGAACATTCAGTACTTC
cdr3_aa: CASSLGQGNIQYF

j_call: TRBJ2-7
v_call: TRBV12-3/TRBV12-4
clone_size: -
d_call: TRBD1
cdr3_nt: TGTGCCAGCAGTTCCGGACAGGGCTACGAGCAGTACTTC
cdr3_aa: CASSSGQGYEQYF

j_call: TRBJ2-6
v_call: TRBV24-1
clone_size: -
d_call: -
cdr3_nt: TGTGCCACCAGTGATCCCAGGGTGGGGGCCAACGTCCTGACTTTC
cdr3_aa: CATSDPRVGANVLTF

j_call: TRBJ1-3
v_call: TRBV6-6
clone_size: -
d_call: TRBD1
cdr3_nt: TGTGCCAGCAGCCCTCAGGGACAGTCTGGAAACACCATATATTTT
cdr3_aa: CASSPQGQSGNTIYF

j_call: TRBJ2-2
v_call: TRBV24-1
clone_size: -
d_call: TRBD2
cdr3_nt: TGTGCCACCAGTGGACGGGAGGGCCCCACCGGGGAGCTGTTTTTT
cdr3_aa: CATSGREGPTGELFF

j_call: TRBJ1-1
v_call: TRBV2
clone_size: -
d_call: -
cdr3_nt: TGTGCCAACGTACGGACGGGGAACACTGAAGCTTTCTTT
cdr3_aa: CANVRTGNTEAFF

j_call: TRBJ1-2
v_call: TRBV11-2
clone_size: once
d_call: -
cdr3_nt: TGTGCCAGCAGTCCCTCGGGGGGGTATGGCTACACCTTC
cdr3_aa: CASSPSGGYGYTF

j_call: TRBJ2-7
v_call: TRBV6-5
clone_size: few
d_call: TRBD2
cdr3_nt: TGTGCCAGCAGTCCACTAGCGGGAGGGCCCCACGAGCAGTACTTC
cdr3_aa: CASSPLAGGPHEQYF

j_call: TRBJ2-3
v_call: TRBV7-3
clone_size: -
d_call: -
cdr3_nt: TGTGCCAGCAGCTCCCCGGGAGCGAGAATTACAGATACGCAGTATTTT
cdr3_aa: CASSSPGARITDTQYF

j_call: TRBJ1-1
v_call: TRBV28
clone_size: -
d_call: -
cdr3_nt: TGTGCCAGCGGGGTTTATGGAGCTTTCTTT
cdr3_aa: CASGVYGAFF

j_call: TRBJ2-1
v_call: TRBV5-1
clone_size: -
d_call: TRBD2
cdr3_nt: TGCGCCAGCAGCTTGACTAGCGGGAGGGGCAATGAGCAGTTCTTC
cdr3_aa: CASSLTSGRGNEQFF

j_call: TRBJ2-1
v_call: TRBV7-7
clone_size: -
d_call: -
cdr3_nt: TGTGCCAGCAGCTTGGAATCCCCGAGGCCCTACAATGAGCAGTTCTTC
cdr3_aa: CASSLESPRPYNEQFF

j_call: TRBJ2-3
v_call: TRBV19
clone_size: once
d_call: TRBD2
cdr3_nt: TGTGCCAGTAGTATTCGGGTAGCGGGAAGTACAGATACGCAGTATTTT
cdr3_aa: CASSIRVAGSTDTQYF

j_call: TRBJ2-1
v_call: TRBV12-3/TRBV12-4
clone_size: -
d_call: -
cdr3_nt: TGTGCCAGCAACCTCCCACCCTACAATGAGCAGTTCTTC
cdr3_aa: CASNLPPYNEQFF

j_call: TRBJ1-1
v_call: TRBV6-5
clone_size: -
d_call: -
cdr3_nt: TGTGCCAGCAGATACTCTACAGGGATGACTGAAGCTTTCTTT
cdr3_aa: CASRYSTGMTEAFF

j_call: TRBJ2-3
v_call: TRBV5-4
clone_size: -
d_call: TRBD2
cdr3_nt: TGTGCCAGCAGCTCGCCCGCAATTAGCGGGAGGGCCGTAAATACGCAGTATTTT
cdr3_aa: CASSSPAISGRAVNTQYF

j_call: TRBJ1-3
v_call: TRBV6-5
clone_size: -
d_call: -
cdr3_nt: TGTGCCAGCACCTTCCAGGAATTCTCTGGAAACACCATATATTTT
cdr3_aa: CASTFQEFSGNTIYF

j_call: TRBJ2-7
v_call: TRBV30
clone_size: -
d_call: TRBD1
cdr3_nt: TGTGCCTGGAGGGACAGGGGGAACTACGAGCAGTACTTC
cdr3_aa: CAWRDRGNYEQYF

j_call: TRBJ2-1
v_call: TRBV7-8
clone_size: -
d_call: -
cdr3_nt: TGTGCCAGCAGCTTAGCGGGGGAGGATGAGCAGTTCTTC
cdr3_aa: CASSLAGEDEQFF

j_call: TRBJ1-1
v_call: TRBV14
clone_size: -
d_call: TRBD1
cdr3_nt: TGTGCCAGCAGCTCAAACAGGGGTGAAGCTTTCTTT
cdr3_aa: CASSSNRGEAFF

j_call: TRBJ1-6
v_call: TRBV6-1
clone_size: -
d_call: -
cdr3_nt: TGTGCCAGCAGTGAAGCTAGGGGCACGGGCTCACCCCTCCACTTT
cdr3_aa: CASSEARGTGSPLHF